This TCR beta chain was captured by sequencing in a study of cytomegalovirus exposure and HLA in healthy donors. The PCR ran on 60 Vbeta and 13 Jbeta primers. Profiled with immunoSEQ multiplex PCR; TCRdb holds only in-frame clones, not every one. The sample holds roughly 200,000 clones; 73% are singletons and the top ten take approximately 1.8%. With respect to this clone: The antigen remains unidentified.

Germline V gene sequence: CDR1 MNHEY, CDR2 SVGAGI. The V segment lost 5 bases and the J segment 2 bases; nucleotides outside the gene matches: 4. The CDR3 sequence is 14 residues long. Findings and limits, study-wide: In a later analysis, the majority of CMV-associated beta chains seemingly showed HLA restriction. In a later analysis, compared with equally common non-associated chains, HLA-associated beta chains were more expanded. 15,000 to 20,000 TCR beta sequences were associated with HLA alleles at 0.05 false discovery rate in a later analysis.

The rearrangement joins TRBV6-5 to TRBJ2-3; TRBD2 matches 7 bases. This clonotype was obtained from a woman under 40 in good health and CMV-seronegative. The sequencing sample was made of PBMCs. This CDR3 is CASSRGGFTDTQYF. For the CDR3, the DNA is TGTGCCAGCAGTCGCGGGGGATTCACAGATACGCAGTATTTT.